This is a list of T cell receptor beta chains from one sample in a study of CD8 T cells in ankylosing spondylitis. Using its own MiXCR run on the 5' RACE reads, TCRdb lists one record per CDR3 protein. The data hold some 150,000 distinct CDR3 sequences, with roughly an eighth observed a single time. Material: blood, either unsorted or a sorted T cell fraction (not recorded which). The receptor source for this set is a female donor with ankylosing spondylitis or in good health (not recorded which). The CDR3 runs from the conserved cysteine through the conserved F or W. The D gene is left open where the match is weak. Clone size is shown for a subset of rows, as once, few, many or a class of expanded clone.

V gene,J gene,clone size,D gene,CDR3 protein,CDR3 DNA
TRBV9,TRBJ2-1,many,TRBD2,CASSHLPSGGLWEQFF,TGTGCCAGCAGCCATCTCCCTTCGGGGGGGTTGTGGGAGCAGTTCTTC
TRBV5-1,TRBJ1-2,many,-,CASSLEGISNYGYTF,TGCGCCAGCAGCTTGGAAGGCATTTCTAACTATGGCTACACCTTC
TRBV7-9,TRBJ2-2,-,-,CASSFSAPIWELFF,TGTGCCAGCAGCTTTAGCGCGCCCATTTGGGAGCTGTTTTTT
TRBV12-3/TRBV12-4,TRBJ1-2,few,-,CASSGLRRWTDGGYTF,TGTGCCAGCAGTGGCCTACGTAGATGGACCGACGGGGGCTACACCTTC
TRBV5-1,TRBJ2-3,many,-,CASSQRDGVTDTQYF,TGCGCCAGCAGTCAGAGGGATGGGGTGACAGATACGCAGTATTTT
TRBV10-3,TRBJ1-6,many,-,CAIGGQTTVNSPLHF,TGTGCCATCGGAGGACAGACTACCGTAAATTCACCCCTCCACTTT
TRBV5-6,TRBJ1-2,many,-,CASSSDPNYGYTF,TGTGCCAGCAGCTCCGACCCGAATTATGGCTACACCTTC
TRBV24-1,TRBJ2-1,many,TRBD2,CATSSSGSNDEQFF,TGTGCCACCAGTTCTAGCGGGAGTAATGATGAGCAGTTCTTC
TRBV7-9,TRBJ2-1,many,-,CASSLDWRDEQFF,TGTGCCAGCAGCTTGGACTGGAGGGATGAGCAGTTCTTC
TRBV10-3,TRBJ2-1,-,-,CAISEEYNEQFF,TGTGCCATCAGTGAAGAATACAATGAGCAGTTCTTC
TRBV30,TRBJ2-5,few,TRBD1,CAWSGGTVKETQYF,TGTGCCTGGAGTGGAGGGACAGTAAAAGAGACCCAGTACTTC
TRBV20-1,TRBJ2-1,-,TRBD2,CSARVAGGPNEQFF,TGCAGTGCTAGAGTGGCGGGAGGGCCAAATGAGCAGTTCTTC
TRBV20-1,TRBJ1-1,many,-,CSARQANTEAFF,TGCAGTGCTAGACAGGCGAACACTGAAGCTTTCTTT
TRBV20-1,TRBJ2-1,many,TRBD2,CSASTVSGGHSSYNEQFF,TGCAGTGCTAGTACTGTTAGCGGGGGGCACAGCTCCTACAATGAGCAGTTCTTC
TRBV5-1,TRBJ2-3,many,TRBD2,CASSAGLAGSSTDTQYF,TGCGCCAGCAGCGCGGGACTAGCGGGATCTAGCACAGATACGCAGTATTTT
TRBV24-1,TRBJ2-3,many,TRBD2,CATSETDSGGTDTQYF,TGTGCCACCAGTGAAACGGACAGCGGGGGAACAGATACGCAGTATTTT
TRBV6-4,TRBJ2-3,many,-,CATRGSTDTQYF,TGTGCCACCCGAGGGAGCACAGATACGCAGTATTTT
TRBV29-1,TRBJ1-1,many,-,CSVTTGGGTEAFF,TGCAGCGTAACGACAGGTGGGGGGACTGAAGCTTTCTTT
TRBV20-1,TRBJ2-5,many,-,CSANGGGEETQYF,TGCAGTGCTAATGGGGGCGGGGAAGAGACCCAGTACTTC
TRBV12-3/TRBV12-4,TRBJ1-5,many,-,CASRGPGVVQPQHF,TGTGCCAGCAGGGGACCGGGGGTTGTACAGCCCCAGCATTTT
TRBV28,TRBJ2-5,many,TRBD2,CASSLGGRETQYF,TGTGCCAGCAGTTTAGGCGGGAGGGAGACCCAGTACTTC
TRBV12-3/TRBV12-4,TRBJ1-1,many,-,CASSFAADTEAFF,TGTGCCAGCAGTTTCGCCGCGGACACTGAAGCTTTCTTT
TRBV28,TRBJ1-1,many,-,CASSPQVGWTEAFF,TGTGCCAGCAGTCCCCAAGTTGGCTGGACTGAAGCTTTCTTT
TRBV12-3/TRBV12-4,TRBJ2-7,many,-,CASSLTLYEQYF,TGTGCCAGCAGTTTGACCCTATACGAGCAGTACTTC
TRBV24-1,TRBJ1-2,many,-,CATSDQGQNYGYTF,TGTGCCACCAGTGACCAAGGACAGAACTATGGCTACACCTTC
TRBV7-2,TRBJ1-5,few,TRBD1,CASSQGQGGNQPQHF,TGTGCCAGCAGCCAGGGACAGGGCGGCAATCAGCCCCAGCATTTT
TRBV14,TRBJ2-5,-,-,CASSQDGHTQYF,TGTGCCAGCAGCCAAGATGGGCATACCCAGTACTTC
TRBV9,TRBJ1-2,many,-,CASRPTGADGYTF,TGTGCCAGCAGACCTACGGGGGCCGATGGCTACACCTTC
TRBV5-1,TRBJ2-1,many,-,CASRIGALFNNEQFF,TGCGCCAGCAGGATTGGGGCCCTGTTCAACAATGAGCAGTTCTTC
TRBV15,TRBJ2-2,many,TRBD1,CATSRPYGQARGLTGELFF,TGTGCCACCAGCAGACCCTACGGACAGGCAAGAGGCTTAACCGGGGAGCTGTTTTTT
TRBV10-3,TRBJ2-6,many,-,CAISDRVSGANVLTF,TGTGCCATCAGTGATCGGGTGTCTGGGGCCAACGTCCTGACTTTC
TRBV10-3,TRBJ2-7,many,TRBD2,CAISGSGGIMEQYF,TGTGCCATCAGTGGTAGCGGGGGAATAATGGAGCAGTACTTC
TRBV20-1,TRBJ2-3,many,TRBD2,CSAPGGGDTQYF,TGCAGTGCCCCCGGGGGGGGCGATACGCAGTATTTT
TRBV25-1,TRBJ2-1,-,-,CASRTGLLDEQFF,TGTGCCAGCAGAACAGGGCTCCTCGATGAGCAGTTCTTC
TRBV2,TRBJ2-1,-,-,CASSRGAGSPYNEQFF,TGTGCCAGCTCCCGAGGAGCAGGGAGCCCCTACAATGAGCAGTTCTTC
TRBV20-1,TRBJ2-7,many,-,CSARGGQGYEQYF,TGCAGTGCTAGAGGGGGGCAAGGATACGAGCAGTACTTC
TRBV30,TRBJ2-1,few,-,CAWSVQSYNEQFF,TGTGCCTGGAGTGTACAATCCTACAATGAGCAGTTCTTC
TRBV28,TRBJ2-2,many,-,CASSLLLGELFF,TGTGCCAGCAGTTTACTCCTCGGGGAGCTGTTTTTT
TRBV18,TRBJ1-5,-,-,CASSPGNLNQPQHF,TGTGCCAGCTCACCGGGTAATCTAAATCAGCCCCAGCATTTT
TRBV20-1,TRBJ2-7,many,-,CSARPWDFYEQYF,TGCAGTGCTAGACCCTGGGACTTCTACGAGCAGTACTTC
TRBV7-3,TRBJ1-1,many,-,CASSWGQNTEAFF,TGTGCCAGCAGCTGGGGACAGAACACTGAAGCTTTCTTT
TRBV5-5,TRBJ1-1,many,TRBD1,CASSWTGGIDTEAFF,TGTGCCAGCAGCTGGACAGGGGGTATCGACACTGAAGCTTTCTTT
TRBV3-1,TRBJ1-5,many,TRBD1,CASSTGTGYQPQHF,TGTGCCAGCAGCACCGGGACAGGGTATCAGCCCCAGCATTTT
TRBV18,TRBJ2-5,few,-,CASSPSVAGQGNRAETQYF,TGTGCCAGCTCACCATCCGTAGCGGGACAGGGAAATCGGGCAGAGACCCAGTACTTC
TRBV7-6,TRBJ2-3,many,-,CASSFGDTDTQYF,TGTGCCAGCAGCTTCGGAGACACAGATACGCAGTATTTT
TRBV19,TRBJ2-1,few,TRBD1,CASRARQGGSYNEQFF,TGTGCCAGTAGGGCCCGACAGGGTGGCTCCTACAATGAGCAGTTCTTC
TRBV10-3,TRBJ2-1,-,-,CAIRGGLYEQFF,TGTGCCATCAGAGGAGGATTGTATGAGCAGTTCTTC
TRBV5-1,TRBJ2-7,many,-,CASSLDSYSVSYEQYF,TGCGCCAGCAGCTTGGATAGTTATAGCGTTTCCTACGAGCAGTACTTC
TRBV11-2,TRBJ1-1,many,-,CASSLFGRVEAFF,TGTGCCAGCAGCTTGTTTGGGAGGGTGGAAGCTTTCTTT
TRBV20-1,TRBJ2-1,many,TRBD2,CSAISLAGTSYNEQFF,TGCAGTGCTATCTCATTAGCGGGGACCTCCTACAATGAGCAGTTCTTC
TRBV5-1,TRBJ1-6,many,-,CASNDGGNSPLHF,TGCGCCAGCAACGATGGGGGTAATTCACCCCTCCACTTT
TRBV11-1,TRBJ2-3,-,-,CASSLGLGGVYSTDTQYF,TGTGCCAGCAGCTTAGGCCTCGGGGGAGTCTATTCCACAGATACGCAGTATTTT
TRBV5-1,TRBJ1-2,few,TRBD1,CASSSYAGTDYGYTF,TGCGCCAGCAGCTCCTACGCCGGGACAGATTATGGCTACACCTTC
TRBV3-1,TRBJ1-5,-,-,CASSPGPYSNQPQHF,TGTGCCAGCAGCCCAGGACCGTATAGCAATCAGCCCCAGCATTTT
TRBV19,TRBJ1-1,many,TRBD1,CASSGQGHTEAFF,TGTGCCAGTAGTGGACAGGGACACACTGAAGCTTTCTTT